Included here is one T cell receptor beta chain sequence, with context. Its antigen is still unknown. The PCR employed 60 Vbeta primers together with 13 Jbeta primers. The repertoire was sequenced with immunoSEQ multiplex PCR; TCRdb's copy has only in-frame clones and lacks some. Among 60,000 to 90,000 clones, roughly 88% were seen once, and the ten largest hold approximately 17%. This sample was included in a study of cytomegalovirus exposure and HLA in healthy donors. Study information: Of the donors genotyped, 398 in all, 81% fell in the Caucasian-associated ancestry cluster. Findings and caveats of the study: There were a few CMV-associated chains whose specificity for CMV antigens was confirmed in vitro. Associated with HLA alleles at 0.05 false discovery rate in a later analysis were 17,000 or so TCR beta sequences.

Germline V gene sequence: CDR1 MNHEY, CDR2 SVGAGI. V lost 0 bases and J 5 bases, leaving 13 bases between the germline ends. The CDR3 has 15 amino acids. This receptor was identified in a man aged 65-85 years in good health and CMV-seropositive. Sequences were obtained from PBMCs. The J gene is TRBJ2-5, the V gene TRBV6-5; the D gene is possibly TRBD1 (5 bases). As DNA, the CDR3 is TGTGCCAGCAGTTACTCCGGATGGGGCCGGGAGACCCAGTACTTC. The encoded protein is CASSYSGWGRETQYF.